Shown below are 31 T cell receptor beta chains from a single sample sequenced in a study of identical twins. TCRdb re-called the 5' RACE reads with MiXCR, one entry per CDR3 protein. The top ten clones hold roughly 1.8% of a sample with about 700,000 distinct CDR3 sequences, approximately 6.1% of them seen once. The specimen was naive T cells sorted from blood. The receptors originated from a man aged 18 to 30 in good health.

There are a few counts of this clonotype. The chain recombines TRBV14 with TRBJ2-1; 11 bases line up with TRBD2. Germline CDR1 reads SGHDN; CDR2 reads FVKESK. The CDR3 length is 16 residues. J gave up 7 bases and V 1 base, and 6 bases lay outside the gene matches. The chain's CDR3 is CASSQGRLAGLNEQFF. The CDR3 region has the DNA TGTGCCAGCAGCCAAGGAAGACTAGCGGGGCTTAATGAGCAGTTCTTC.

This clonotype occurred a few times. The chain couples TRBV18 to TRBJ1-1; 8 positions match TRBD1. This CDR3 has 16 amino acids. V lost 4 bases to trimming and J lost 0 bases; unmatched junction nucleotides: 7. CDR1 is KGHSH, CDR2 LQKENI, per germline. CDR3 sequence: CASSLTGGPMNTEAFF. DNA for the CDR3: TGTGCCAGCTCACTTACAGGGGGTCCCATGAACACTGAAGCTTTCTTT.

This clonotype was recorded at least ten times. The chain has TRBV9 and TRBJ2-1, with 7 nucleotides matching TRBD2. Per the germline V gene, CDR1 is SGDLS and CDR2 is YYNGEE. J gave up 4 bases and V 0 bases, and 4 bases lay outside the gene matches. The CDR3 loop spans 15 amino acids. CDR3 bases: TGTGCCAGCAGCGTAGAAGCTAGCGGATACAATGAGCAGTTCTTC. This encodes CASSVEASGYNEQFF. Full variable domain (rest looked up from reference TRBV9 and TRBJ2-1): DSGVTQTPKHLITATGQRVTLRCSPRSGDLSVYWYQQSLDQGLQFLIQYYNGEERAKGNILERFSAQQFPDLHSELNLSSLELGDSALYFCASSVEASGYNEQFFGPGTRLTVL.

This clonotype showed up many times. DNA for the CDR3: TGCGCCAGCACCTTTGATGGGGAGCTGTTTTTT. Protein product: CASTFDGELFF. The V and J genes are TRBV5-1 and TRBJ2-2, with no clear D. The CDR3 runs 11 residues. The germline gives CDR1 SGHRS, CDR2 YFSETQ. V was trimmed by 6 bases and J by 8 bases, leaving 8 bases between them.

The sample holds a few counts of this clonotype. V gene TRBV5-1 combines with J gene TRBJ2-5, with 15 bases fitting TRBD2. Germline V lookup: CDR1 SGHRS, CDR2 YFSETQ. The CDR3 contains 17 residues. The V and J ends lost 3 bases and 3 bases, in that order; junction bases with no gene match: 6. This chain's CDR3 is CASSSGLAGGAKETQYF. CDR3 in DNA: TGCGCCAGCAGCTCGGGACTAGCGGGAGGTGCAAAAGAGACCCAGTACTTC.

V usage is TRBV30 and J usage is TRBJ2-7; possibly TRBD1 for D (6 bases). With 2 bases removed from V and 6 bases from J, the gap between germline ends came to 17 bases. Germline CDR1 and CDR2: GTSNPN and SVGIG (reference sequence). CDR3 length: 14 amino acids. CDR3 amino acids: CAWSPGTIGTEQYF. The DNA for the CDR3 is TGTGCCTGGAGTCCGGGGACAATAGGTACCGAGCAGTACTTC.

This clonotype was seen repeatedly, ten times or more. The chain is built from TRBV12-3 or TRBV12-4 and TRBJ1-6; the match to TRBD1 covers 7 bases. V dropped 8 bases and J dropped 8; count of bases not matched to a gene: 9. This CDR3 region has 14 residues. CDR3 sequence (DNA): TGTGCCAGCGGTGAGGGACAGAAGGATTCACCCCTCCACTTT. Residues: CASGEGQKDSPLHF.

This clonotype was seen at least ten times. The rearrangement uses TRBV7-9 and TRBJ2-1; a weak D match, TRBD2 (6 bases). This CDR3 region has 17 residues. Germline lookup yields CDR1 SEHNR and CDR2 FQNEAQ (reference sequence). V was trimmed by 4 bases and J by 0 bases, leaving 16 bases between them. Written as DNA, the CDR3 is TGTGCCAGCAGCTCAACTAGCAGATTAGACTCCTACAATGAGCAGTTCTTC. It specifies CASSSTSRLDSYNEQFF.

At least ten counts were recorded for this clonotype. This chain links TRBV5-4 with TRBJ1-1; a weak D match, TRBD1 (5 bases). V gave up 5 bases and J gave up 6 bases, with 14 bases separating them. This CDR3 is built from 13 residues. Germline CDR1 SGHNT, CDR2 YYREEE (reference sequence). The DNA of the CDR3 is TGTGCCAGCAGGACCGGACAACTGTCTGAAGCTTTCTTT. This gives the protein CASRTGQLSEAFF.

This clonotype was detected a few times. The chain uses TRBV29-1 and TRBJ2-2; D is unresolved. This CDR3 region has 13 residues. The germline CDR1 and CDR2 sequences are SQVTM and ANQGSEA. Trimming cost V 5 bases and J 0 bases, with 7 bases left between them. CDR3 DNA sequence: TGCAGCGTTCAAAAGACGAACACCGGGGAGCTGTTTTTT. Protein sequence: CSVQKTNTGELFF.

Only a few counts were recorded for this clonotype. The CDR3 sequence: CASSNKQGGTEAFF. The CDR3 DNA is TGTGCCAGCTCCAACAAACAGGGTGGCACTGAAGCTTTCTTT. V gene TRBV18 combines with J gene TRBJ1-1; possibly TRBD1 for D (6 bases). Germline V CDR1 and CDR2: KGHSH, LQKENI. This CDR3 spans 14 amino acids. V lost 6 bases to trimming and J lost 4 bases, with 15 bases between them.

The chain links TRBV11-2 to TRBJ2-2; D assignment may be TRBD1 or TRBD2 (5 bases each). The CDR3 contains 18 residues. CDR1 is SGHAT, CDR2 FQNNGV, per germline. Deletions cut 4 bases from V and 7 bases from J, with 25 bases between. The CDR3 nucleotides are TGTGCCAGCAGCTCTTATAAGAGGGCGGCAGGGATGATCGGGGAGCTGTTTTTT. It is translated as CASSSYKRAAGMIGELFF. Full variable domain (remainder filled in from reference TRBV11-2 and TRBJ2-2): EAGVAQSPRYKIIEKRQSVAFWCNPISGHATLYWYQQILGQGPKLLIQFQNNGVVDDSQLPKDRFSAERLKGVDSTLKIQPAKLEDSAVYLCASSSYKRAAGMIGELFFGEGSRLTVL.

This clonotype was recorded many times. The chain carries TRBV3-1 and TRBJ2-1, with 7 bases lining up with TRBD2. CDR1 is LGHDT, CDR2 YNNKEL, per germline (reference sequence). The CDR3 covers 17 residues. The trim removed 3 bases at V and 7 bases at J, leaving 15 bases unmatched. CDR3 DNA: TGTGCCAGCAGCCAGGGTCGGACTAGATCCGACCGGAATGAGCAGTTCTTC. As protein: CASSQGRTRSDRNEQFF.

This clonotype was recorded a few times. The rearrangement links TRBV28 to TRBJ2-1, with 14 bases lining up with TRBD2. This CDR3 region has 16 residues. Germline-derived CDR1 and CDR2 are MDHEN and SYDVKM. V dropped 2 bases and J dropped 6; count of bases not matched to a gene: 3. CDR3 amino acids: CASSLGLAGGFNEQFF. The CDR3 DNA follows: TGTGCCAGCAGTTTAGGACTAGCGGGAGGCTTCAATGAGCAGTTCTTC.

This sequence joins TRBV12-3 or TRBV12-4 and TRBJ1-2; 9 bases line up with TRBD1. This CDR3 has 13 amino acids. After removal of 5 bases from V and 6 bases from J, the junction contained 4 bases not matched to a gene. CDR3 residues: CASSIRTGDGYTF. The CDR3 bases are TGTGCCAGCAGTATCCGGACAGGGGATGGCTACACCTTC.

The chain carries TRBV2 and TRBJ1-3; TRBD1 aligns across 7 bases. The V gene end was trimmed by 4 bases and the J gene end by 2 bases; junction bases not matched to a gene: 8. Germline V gene data show CDR1 as SNHLY and CDR2 as FYNNEI. This CDR3 region has 16 residues. As DNA, the CDR3 is TGTGCCAGCAGTGGAACCAGGGGGATTGCTGGAAACACCATATATTTT. Its protein is CASSGTRGIAGNTIYF.

The chain carries TRBV6-5 and TRBJ1-4; 11 bases match TRBD1. From germline, CDR1 is MNHEY and CDR2 SVGAGI. The CDR3 loop spans 14 amino acids. V shed 5 bases and J 8 bases; nucleotides not matched to a gene: 4. The CDR3 DNA sequence: TGTGCCAGCAGTCACGGACAGGGGGCGGAAAAACTGTTTTTT. This encodes CASSHGQGAEKLFF.

This clonotype has more than one count but fewer than ten. The chain is built from TRBV2 and TRBJ2-5, with 7 bases fitting TRBD1. With V trimmed by 10 bases and J by 2 bases, 4 bases remained unmatched. Germline V gene lookup returns CDR1 SNHLY and CDR2 FYNNEI. This CDR3 contains 12 residues. CDR3 DNA sequence: TGTGCCACACCAGGGGGACAAGAGACCCAGTACTTC. This translates into CATPGGQETQYF.

Of note for this clonotype: A read error may explain this, as a much larger clone is one base away. This chain connects TRBV11-2 to TRBJ2-2; 8 bases match TRBD2. Germline assignment: CDR1 SGHAT and CDR2 FQNNGV. The CDR3 contains 18 residues. The ends lost 2 bases at V and 0 bases at J; junction bases unmatched: 8. The CDR3 bases are TGTGCCAGCAGCTTACTACCAGCGGGGGCCCCGAACACCGGGGAGCTGTTTTTT. Its translation is CASSLLPAGAPNTGELFF. Complete variable domain (other parts from reference TRBV11-2 and TRBJ2-2): EAGVAQSPRYKIIEKRQSVAFWCNPISGHATLYWYQQILGQGPKLLIQFQNNGVVDDSQLPKDRFSAERLKGVDSTLKIQPAKLEDSAVYLCASSLLPAGAPNTGELFFGEGSRLTVL.

This clonotype has at least ten counts. The chain has TRBV7-8 and TRBJ2-7; 7 bases match TRBD1. Germline V CDR1 and CDR2: SGHVS, FQNEAQ. The V gene end was trimmed by 4 bases and the J gene end by 5 bases; junction bases not matched to a gene: 8. The CDR3 is made up of 14 amino acids. The CDR3 DNA sequence: TGTGCCAGCAGCTCGGACAGGATAACAAACGAGCAGTACTTC. Encoded protein: CASSSDRITNEQYF.

In this sample, this clonotype turned up many times. V is TRBV20-1 and J is TRBJ2-2, with D tentatively TRBD2 (5 bases). This CDR3 region has 13 residues. V was clipped by 6 bases and J by 4 bases, with 12 bases between them. Germline CDR1 is DFQATT and CDR2 is SNEGSKA (reference sequence). This CDR3 reads CSASGEITGELFF. Written as DNA, the CDR3 is TGCAGTGCCAGTGGGGAGATCACCGGGGAGCTGTTTTTT.

This clonotype was picked up many times. The chain is built from TRBV10-3 and TRBJ1-5; D is uncertain. Germline CDR1 is ENHRY and CDR2 is SYGVKD. V lost 3 bases and J lost 4, with 7 bases in between. The CDR3 length is 13 residues. The CDR3 is CAISDASNQPQHF. As DNA, the CDR3 is TGTGCCATCAGTGATGCCAGTAATCAGCCCCAGCATTTT.

This clonotype appeared a few times. This clone may be a read error of a much larger clone one base away. The chain is built from TRBV20-1 and TRBJ2-1; 12 nucleotides agree with TRBD2. Germline V CDR1 and CDR2: DFQATT, SNEGSKA (reference sequence). Trimming cost V 3 bases and J 9 bases; bases outside gene matches: 6. The CDR3 sequence is 14 residues long. The DNA for the CDR3 is TGCAGTGCTAGGCTGCTAGCGGGAGGGCTTGAGCAGTTCTTC. Its translation is CSARLLAGGLEQFF.

This clonotype was counted many times. The gene calls are TRBV15 and TRBJ2-5; no firm D call. Looked up from germline, CDR1 is LNHNV and CDR2 is YYDKDF (reference sequence). V was trimmed by 3 bases and J by 5 bases, leaving 13 bases between them. The CDR3 has 14 residues. In DNA, the CDR3 is TGTGCCACCAGCAGGTCCGACCCGGAGGAGACCCAGTACTTC. Translation: CATSRSDPEETQYF.

This clonotype was detected many times. This chain links TRBV12-3 or TRBV12-4 with TRBJ2-7; D ambiguous. Trimming left V 6 bases short and J 6 bases short, with 18 bases between. This CDR3 contains 14 residues. CDR3 in amino acids: CASSRTTQVSEQYF. The CDR3 DNA follows: TGTGCCAGCAGCCGAACGACACAAGTATCCGAGCAGTACTTC.

This clonotype was found a few times. The chain uses TRBV4-3 and TRBJ2-1; 8 nucleotides match TRBD2. The V gene's germline CDR1 is LGHNA and CDR2 YSLEER. The J segment lost 10 bases and the V segment lost 0 bases, leaving 14 bases of the junction unmatched. The CDR3 has 17 residues. In DNA form, the CDR3 reads TGCGCCAGCAGCCAAGATTTACTAGCGGATGCCCAAACGGAGCAGTTCTTC. Its protein is CASSQDLLADAQTEQFF.

The chain carries TRBV11-2 and TRBJ2-5, with 10 bases that match TRBD2. The CDR3 has 18 amino acids. Germline loops: CDR1 SGHAT, CDR2 FQNNGV. The trim removed 1 base at V and 2 bases at J, leaving 10 bases unmatched. In DNA, the CDR3 is TGTGCCAGCAGCTTAGGCCTAGCGGGAGTTTGGGCACAAGAGACCCAGTACTTC. It specifies CASSLGLAGVWAQETQYF. The variable domain in full, completed from reference TRBV11-2 and TRBJ2-5, reads EAGVAQSPRYKIIEKRQSVAFWCNPISGHATLYWYQQILGQGPKLLIQFQNNGVVDDSQLPKDRFSAERLKGVDSTLKIQPAKLEDSAVYLCASSLGLAGVWAQETQYFGPGTRLLVL.

Notes on this clonotype: Possible read error: a much larger clone is one base away. This CDR3 fails to terminate in the conserved phenylalanine or tryptophan, so it likely reflects a read error. The chain carries TRBV7-9 and TRBJ1-4, with D unresolved. Between the trimmed V and J ends, which lost 5 bases and 3 bases, there was a span of 10 bases. The CDR3 is made up of 14 amino acids. Per the germline V gene, CDR1 is SEHNR and CDR2 is FQNEAQ (reference sequence). CDR3 region: CASSGRRANEKLFS. In DNA, the CDR3 is TGTGCCAGCAGCGGCCGTAGAGCTAATGAAAAACTGTTTTCT.

This clonotype was recorded a few times. The CDR3, as DNA: TGTGCCAGCAGCATGAGACAGGGCGGGAATGAAAAACTGTTTTTT. As protein: CASSMRQGGNEKLFF. The chain has TRBV5-6 and TRBJ1-4; TRBD1 aligns across 7 bases. The junction had 8 bases not matched to a gene; V was cut back by 4 bases and J by 5 bases. The CDR3 spans 15 residues. CDR1 SGHDT and CDR2 YYEEEE come from the germline V gene.

This clonotype was seen ten or more times. The chain uses TRBV6-1 and TRBJ2-5, with D maybe TRBD2 (5 bases). CDR1 MNHNS and CDR2 SASEGT come from the germline V gene. The CDR3 is 15 amino acids. V was cut by 7 bases and J by 2 bases, with 17 bases left in between. The CDR3 sequence: CASNPQAATQETQYF. CDR3 coding DNA: TGTGCCAGCAACCCCCAAGCGGCCACTCAAGAGACCCAGTACTTC.

This clonotype was counted ten times or more. The rearrangement uses TRBV5-1 and TRBJ2-1; D unresolved. Germline CDR1 and CDR2: SGHRS and YFSETQ. The V end lost 4 bases, the J end lost 3 bases, and 14 bases lay between the germline ends. This CDR3 has 15 residues. Here the CDR3 reads CASSTGGIGYNEQFF. CDR3 sequence (DNA): TGCGCCAGCAGCACGGGTGGGATCGGCTACAATGAGCAGTTCTTC.